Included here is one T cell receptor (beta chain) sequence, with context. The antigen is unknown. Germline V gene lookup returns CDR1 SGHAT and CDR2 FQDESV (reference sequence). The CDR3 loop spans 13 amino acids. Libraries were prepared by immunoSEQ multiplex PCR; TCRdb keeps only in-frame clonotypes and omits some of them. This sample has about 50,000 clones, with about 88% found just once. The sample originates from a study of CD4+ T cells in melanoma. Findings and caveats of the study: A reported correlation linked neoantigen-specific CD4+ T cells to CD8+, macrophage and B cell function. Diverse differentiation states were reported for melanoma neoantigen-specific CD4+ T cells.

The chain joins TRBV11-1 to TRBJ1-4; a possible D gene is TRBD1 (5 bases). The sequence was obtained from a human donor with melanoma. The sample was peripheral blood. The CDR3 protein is CASSREEQEKLFF. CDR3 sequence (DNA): TGTGCGAGCTCCAGGGAGGAACAAGAAAAACTGTTTTTT.